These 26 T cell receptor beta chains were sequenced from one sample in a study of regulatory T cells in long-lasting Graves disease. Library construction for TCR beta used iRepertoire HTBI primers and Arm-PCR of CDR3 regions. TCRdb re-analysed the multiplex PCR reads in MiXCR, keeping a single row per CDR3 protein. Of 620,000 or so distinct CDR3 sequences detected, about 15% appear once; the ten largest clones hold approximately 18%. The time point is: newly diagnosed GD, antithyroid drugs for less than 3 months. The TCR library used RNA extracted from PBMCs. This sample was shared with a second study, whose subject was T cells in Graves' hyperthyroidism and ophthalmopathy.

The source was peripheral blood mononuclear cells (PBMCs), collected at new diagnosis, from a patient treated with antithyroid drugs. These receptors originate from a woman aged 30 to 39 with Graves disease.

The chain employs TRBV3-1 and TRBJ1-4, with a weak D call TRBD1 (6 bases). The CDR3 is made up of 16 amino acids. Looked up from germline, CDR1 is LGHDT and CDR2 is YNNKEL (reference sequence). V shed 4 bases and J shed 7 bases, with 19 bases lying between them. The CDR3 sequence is CASSRPGTPGGEKLFF. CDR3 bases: TGTGCCAGCAGCCGTCCCGGGACACCCGGGGGTGAAAAACTGTTTTTT.

In DNA, the CDR3 is TGCAGCGTTGAAGGGGCTGCCAATGAGCAGTTCTTC. This sequence encodes CSVEGAANEQFF. This chain joins TRBV29-1 and TRBJ2-1; D unresolved. Trimming left V 1 base short and J 6 bases short, with 7 bases between. There are 12 residues in the CDR3. Germline V gene data show CDR1 as SQVTM and CDR2 as ANQGSEA.

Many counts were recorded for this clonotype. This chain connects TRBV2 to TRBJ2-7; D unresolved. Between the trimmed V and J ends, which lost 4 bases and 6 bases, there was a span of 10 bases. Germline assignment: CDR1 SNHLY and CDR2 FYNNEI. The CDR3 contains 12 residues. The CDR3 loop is CASSVVVREQYF. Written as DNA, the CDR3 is TGTGCCAGCAGTGTGGTAGTACGCGAGCAGTACTTC.

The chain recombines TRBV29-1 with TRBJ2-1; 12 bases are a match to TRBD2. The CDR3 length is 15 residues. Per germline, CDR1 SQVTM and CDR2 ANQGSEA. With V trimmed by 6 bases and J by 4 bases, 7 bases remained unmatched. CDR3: CSVLRLAGVYNEQFF. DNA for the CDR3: TGCAGCGTCCTAAGACTAGCGGGAGTATACAATGAGCAGTTCTTC.

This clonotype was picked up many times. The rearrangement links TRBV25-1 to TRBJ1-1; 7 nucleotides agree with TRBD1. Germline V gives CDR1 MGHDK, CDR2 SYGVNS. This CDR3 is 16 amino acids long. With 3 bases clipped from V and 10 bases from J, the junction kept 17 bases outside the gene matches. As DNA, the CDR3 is TGTGCCAGCAGTGACCTGGGGCGACAGGGTGATCAGGGAGCTTTCTTT. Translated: CASSDLGRQGDQGAFF.

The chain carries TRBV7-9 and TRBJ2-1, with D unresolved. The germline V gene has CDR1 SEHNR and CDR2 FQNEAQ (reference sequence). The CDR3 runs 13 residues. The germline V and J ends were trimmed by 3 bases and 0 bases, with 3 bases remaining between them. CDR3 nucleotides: TGTGCCAGCAGCTTCGTCTCCTACAATGAGCAGTTCTTC. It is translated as CASSFVSYNEQFF.

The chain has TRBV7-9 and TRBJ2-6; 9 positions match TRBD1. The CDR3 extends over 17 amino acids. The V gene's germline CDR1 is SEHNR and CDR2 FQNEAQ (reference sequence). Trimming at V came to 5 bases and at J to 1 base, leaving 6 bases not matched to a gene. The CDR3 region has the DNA TGTGCCAGCAGCCCCGGGACAGGGACGTCTGGGGCCAACGTCCTGACTTTC. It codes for CASSPGTGTSGANVLTF. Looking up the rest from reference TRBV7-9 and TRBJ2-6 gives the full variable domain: DTGVSQNPRHKITKRGQNVTFRCDPISEHNRLYWYRQTLGQGPEFLTYFQNEAQLEKSRLLSDRFSAERPKGSFSTLEIQRTEQGDSAMYLCASSPGTGTSGANVLTFGAGSRLTVL.

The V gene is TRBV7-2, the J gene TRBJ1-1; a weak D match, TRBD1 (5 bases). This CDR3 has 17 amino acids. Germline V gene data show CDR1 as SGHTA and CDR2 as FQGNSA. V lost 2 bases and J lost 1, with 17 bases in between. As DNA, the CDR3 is TGTGCCAGCAGCTTAAGGGGATCGGCGGGGAGGAACACTGAAGCTTTCTTT. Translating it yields CASSLRGSAGRNTEAFF.

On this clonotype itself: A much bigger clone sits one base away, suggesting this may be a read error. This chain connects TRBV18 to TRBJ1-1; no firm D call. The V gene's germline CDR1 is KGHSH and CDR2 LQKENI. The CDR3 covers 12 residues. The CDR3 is CSSSPENTEAFF. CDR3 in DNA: TGTTCCAGCTCTCCCGAGAACACTGAAGCTTTCTTT.

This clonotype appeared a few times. The CDR3 spells CASSELLGAQYF. The CDR3, as DNA: TGTGCCAGCAGTGAACTTCTGGGGGCCCAGTACTTC. The V call is TRBV6-1, the J call TRBJ2-5, with D possibly being TRBD1 or TRBD2 (5 bases each). The CDR3 is made up of 12 amino acids. V lost 2 bases, J lost 9 bases, and 10 bases lay in between. Germline V CDR1 and CDR2: MNHNS, SASEGT.

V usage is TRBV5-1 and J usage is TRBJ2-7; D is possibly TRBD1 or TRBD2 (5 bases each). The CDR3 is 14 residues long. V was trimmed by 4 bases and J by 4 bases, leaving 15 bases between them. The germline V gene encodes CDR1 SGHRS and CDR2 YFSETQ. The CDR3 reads CASSLGRRWYEQYF. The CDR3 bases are TGCGCCAGCAGCCTGGGACGTAGGTGGTACGAGCAGTACTTC.

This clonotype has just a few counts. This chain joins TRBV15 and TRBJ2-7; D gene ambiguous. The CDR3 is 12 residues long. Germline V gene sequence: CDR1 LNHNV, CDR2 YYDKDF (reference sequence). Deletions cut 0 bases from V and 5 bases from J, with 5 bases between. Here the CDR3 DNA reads TGTGCCACCAGCAGAGACGTGGACGAGCAGTACTTC. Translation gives CATSRDVDEQYF.

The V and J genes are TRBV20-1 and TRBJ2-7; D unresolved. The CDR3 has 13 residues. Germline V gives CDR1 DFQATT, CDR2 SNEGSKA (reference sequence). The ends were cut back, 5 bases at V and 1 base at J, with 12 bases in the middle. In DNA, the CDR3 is TGCAGTGCTGTTCCTTGGGATTCCTACGAGCAGTACTTC. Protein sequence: CSAVPWDSYEQYF.

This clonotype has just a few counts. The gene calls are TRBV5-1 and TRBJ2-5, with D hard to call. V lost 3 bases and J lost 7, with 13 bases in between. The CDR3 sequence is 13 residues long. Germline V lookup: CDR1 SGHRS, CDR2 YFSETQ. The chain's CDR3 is CASSYLQLGTQYF. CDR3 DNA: TGCGCCAGCAGCTACCTCCAGTTAGGGACCCAGTACTTC. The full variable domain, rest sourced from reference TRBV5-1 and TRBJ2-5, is KAGVTQTPRYLIKTRGQQVTLSCSPISGHRSVSWYQQTPGQGLQFLFEYFSETQRNKGNFPGRFSGRQFSNSRSEMNVSTLELGDSALYLCASSYLQLGTQYFGPGTRLLVL.

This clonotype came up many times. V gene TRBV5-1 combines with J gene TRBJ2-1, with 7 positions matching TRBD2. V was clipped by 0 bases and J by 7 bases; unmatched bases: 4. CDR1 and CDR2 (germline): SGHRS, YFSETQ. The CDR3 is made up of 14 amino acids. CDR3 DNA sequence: TGCGCCAGCAGCTTGGGCGGGAGAAGAAATGAGCAGTTCTTC. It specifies CASSLGGRRNEQFF.

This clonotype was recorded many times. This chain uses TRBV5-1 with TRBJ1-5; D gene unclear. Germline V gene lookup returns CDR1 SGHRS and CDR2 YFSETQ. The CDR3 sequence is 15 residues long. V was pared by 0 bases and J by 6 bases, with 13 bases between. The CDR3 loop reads CASSLVPISGQPQHF. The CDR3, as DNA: TGCGCCAGCAGCTTGGTTCCTATAAGCGGTCAGCCCCAGCATTTT.

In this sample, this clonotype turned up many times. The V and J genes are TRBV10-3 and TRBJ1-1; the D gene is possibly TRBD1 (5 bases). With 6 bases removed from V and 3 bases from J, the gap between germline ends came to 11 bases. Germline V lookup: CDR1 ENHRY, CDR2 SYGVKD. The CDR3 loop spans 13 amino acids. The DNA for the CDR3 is TGTGCCATCAGGGGGCCGGCGGACACTGAAGCTTTCTTT. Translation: CAIRGPADTEAFF.

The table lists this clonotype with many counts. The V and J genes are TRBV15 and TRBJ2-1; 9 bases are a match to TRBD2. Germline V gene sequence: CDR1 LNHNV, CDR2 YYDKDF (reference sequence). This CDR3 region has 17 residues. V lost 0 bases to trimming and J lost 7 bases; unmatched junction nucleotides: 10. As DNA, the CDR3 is TGTGCCACCAGCAGAGATCGGGTAGCGGGAGCGGCGAATGAGCAGTTCTTC. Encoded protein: CATSRDRVAGAANEQFF. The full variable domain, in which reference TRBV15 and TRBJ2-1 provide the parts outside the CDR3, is DAMVIQNPRYQVTQFGKPVTLSCSQTLNHNVMYWYQQKSSQAPKLLFHYYDKDFNNEADTPDNFQSRRPNTSFCFLDIRSPGLGDTAMYLCATSRDRVAGAANEQFFGPGTRLTVL.

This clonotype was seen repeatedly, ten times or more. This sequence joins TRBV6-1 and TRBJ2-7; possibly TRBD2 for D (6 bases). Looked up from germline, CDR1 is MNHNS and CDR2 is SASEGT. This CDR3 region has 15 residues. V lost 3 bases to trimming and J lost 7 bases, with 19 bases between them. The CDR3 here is CASSDRTLWAGEQYF. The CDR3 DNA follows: TGTGCCAGCAGTGACCGGACCCTTTGGGCGGGGGAGCAGTACTTC.

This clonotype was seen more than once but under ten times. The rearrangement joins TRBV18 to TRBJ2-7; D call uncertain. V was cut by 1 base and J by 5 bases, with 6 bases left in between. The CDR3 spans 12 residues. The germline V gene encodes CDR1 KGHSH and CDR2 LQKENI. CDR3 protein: CASSPLQDEQYF. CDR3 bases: TGTGCCAGCTCACCACTGCAGGACGAGCAGTACTTC.

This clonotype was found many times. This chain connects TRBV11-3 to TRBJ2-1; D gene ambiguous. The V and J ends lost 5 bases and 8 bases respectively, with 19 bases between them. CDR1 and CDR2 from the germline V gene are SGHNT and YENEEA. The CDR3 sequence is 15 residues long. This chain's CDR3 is CASSRSFALGDEQFF. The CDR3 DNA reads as TGTGCCAGCAGCCGATCTTTCGCCCTCGGCGATGAGCAGTTCTTC.

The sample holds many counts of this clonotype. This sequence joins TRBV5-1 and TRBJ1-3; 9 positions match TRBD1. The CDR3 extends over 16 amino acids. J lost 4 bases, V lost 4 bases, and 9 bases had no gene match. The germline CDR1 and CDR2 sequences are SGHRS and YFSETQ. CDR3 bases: TGCGCCAGCAGCCTCCAGGGACAGGGAGGCGGAAACACCATATATTTT. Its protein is CASSLQGQGGGNTIYF.

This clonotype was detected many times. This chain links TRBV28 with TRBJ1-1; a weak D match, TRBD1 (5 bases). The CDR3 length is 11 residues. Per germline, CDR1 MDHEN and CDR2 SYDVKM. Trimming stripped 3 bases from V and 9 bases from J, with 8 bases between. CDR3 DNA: TGTGCCAGCAGTTTCCGACAGAAAGCTTTCTTT. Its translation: CASSFRQKAFF.

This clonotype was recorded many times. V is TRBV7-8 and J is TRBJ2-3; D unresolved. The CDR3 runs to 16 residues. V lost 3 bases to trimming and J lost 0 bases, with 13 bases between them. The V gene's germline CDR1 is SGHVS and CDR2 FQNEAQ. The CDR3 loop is CASSLADVLSTDTQYF. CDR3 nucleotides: TGTGCCAGCAGCTTGGCAGATGTCCTTAGCACAGATACGCAGTATTTT.

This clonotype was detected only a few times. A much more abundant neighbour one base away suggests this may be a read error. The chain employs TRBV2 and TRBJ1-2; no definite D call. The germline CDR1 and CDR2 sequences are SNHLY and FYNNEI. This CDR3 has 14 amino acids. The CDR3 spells CASIIQTANCGYTF. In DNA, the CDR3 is TGTGCCAGCATAATACAGACTGCTAACTGTGGCTACACCTTC.

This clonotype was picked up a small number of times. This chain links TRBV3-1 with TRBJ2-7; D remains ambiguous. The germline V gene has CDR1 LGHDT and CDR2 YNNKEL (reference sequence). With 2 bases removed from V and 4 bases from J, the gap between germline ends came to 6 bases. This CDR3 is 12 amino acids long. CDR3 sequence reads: CASSQTFYEQYF. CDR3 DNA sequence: TGTGCCAGCAGCCAAACCTTTTACGAGCAGTACTTC.